Listed here are 14 T cell receptor beta chains from one sample, sequenced in a study of beta chain features in type 1 diabetes. Their cognate antigens are unknown. What was sequenced were expressed TCRB transcripts, since all of the isolated RNA had been reverse transcribed. Data came from immunoSEQ multiplex PCR; TCRdb stores just in-frame clones and leaves some out. Of around 120,000 clones in the sample, 17% were seen once. General study results and limits: TCRB CDR3s from Type 1 diabetes patients were moderately but significantly shorter in all four CD4+ subsets.

The sequenced sample was central memory CD4+ T cells from blood. The source is a young man with type 1 diabetes.

This clone was seen many times. The chain combines TRBV6-1 with TRBJ1-5; D call uncertain. Trimming took off 0 bases at V and 5 bases at J, with 11 bases between the two ends. This CDR3 is 15 amino acids long. From germline, CDR1 is MNHNS and CDR2 SASEGT. DNA of the CDR3: TGTGCCAGCAGTGAAGCGTACACAGCCCATCAGCCCCAGCATTTT. Amino acids: CASSEAYTAHQPQHF.

V usage is TRBV6-6 and J usage is TRBJ1-6; the match to TRBD1 covers 8 bases. Looked up from germline, CDR1 is MNHNY and CDR2 is SVGAGI (reference sequence). With 6 bases clipped from V and 5 bases from J, the junction kept 6 bases outside the gene matches. CDR3 length equals 15 residues. CDR3 amino acids: CASRDQGADNSPLHF. The CDR3 DNA follows: TGTGCCAGCAGAGACCAGGGGGCGGATAATTCACCCCTCCACTTT.

The gene calls are TRBV29-1 and TRBJ1-1; tentatively, D is TRBD1 (6 bases). Germline CDR1 is SQVTM and CDR2 is ANQGSEA. V was trimmed by 7 bases and J by 5 bases, leaving 8 bases between them. The CDR3 has 10 residues. The CDR3 region is CSAGDTEAFF. Written as DNA, the CDR3 is TGCAGCGCAGGGGATACTGAAGCTTTCTTT.

This clone was seen only a few times. The chain employs TRBV2 and TRBJ1-2; 9 bases are a match to TRBD1. The CDR3 contains 14 residues. Germline V gene sequence: CDR1 SNHLY, CDR2 FYNNEI. With 5 bases clipped from V and 6 bases from J, the junction kept 7 bases outside the gene matches. CDR3 protein: CASSLDRGIHGYTF. As DNA, the CDR3 is TGTGCCAGCAGTCTAGACAGGGGGATACATGGCTACACCTTC. Drawing the rest from reference TRBV2 and TRBJ1-2, the complete variable domain is EPEVTQTPSHQVTQMGQEVILRCVPISNHLYFYWYRQILGQKVEFLVSFYNNEISEKSEIFDDQFSVERPDGSNFTLKIRSTKLEDSAMYFCASSLDRGIHGYTFGSGTRLTVV.

This clone was found a few times. V is TRBV14 and J is TRBJ2-1; D possibly uses TRBD1 or TRBD2 (5 bases each). This CDR3 region has 13 residues. In germline, CDR1 is SGHDN, CDR2 FVKESK. V lost 4 bases, J lost 3 bases, and 7 bases lay in between. The CDR3 sequence is CASSRDGYNEQFF. The DNA for the CDR3 is TGTGCCAGCAGCCGGGACGGCTACAATGAGCAGTTCTTC.

In this sample, this clone turned up a few times. V usage is TRBV5-6 and J usage is TRBJ2-2; D may be TRBD2 (5 bases). Per the germline V gene, CDR1 is SGHDT and CDR2 is YYEEEE. This CDR3 contains 17 residues. The V gene lost 6 bases and the J gene lost 3 bases, with 21 bases spanning the gap. CDR3 sequence (DNA): TGTGCCAGCACCGAATTTATGAGGGCTGGGGACACCGGGGAGCTGTTTTTT. This gives the protein CASTEFMRAGDTGELFF.

This clone was recorded a few times. The chain links TRBV29-1 to TRBJ2-7, with a weak D call TRBD1 (6 bases). CDR1 and CDR2 (germline): SQVTM, ANQGSEA. The CDR3 covers 12 residues. V was trimmed by 2 bases and J by 5 bases, leaving 10 bases between them. The CDR3 region is CSVESGTNEQYF. The CDR3 DNA is TGCAGCGTTGAATCCGGGACAAACGAGCAGTACTTC.

The chain recombines TRBV7-2 with TRBJ2-4; 10 nucleotides agree with TRBD2. This CDR3 region has 18 residues. Trimming at V came to 2 bases and at J to 3 bases, leaving 10 bases not matched to a gene. Looked up from germline, CDR1 is SGHTA and CDR2 is FQGNSA. CDR3 DNA: TGTGCCAGCAGCTTAAGCCTAGCGGGAGTTATTGGCAAAAACATTCAGTACTTC. Translation: CASSLSLAGVIGKNIQYF.

This clone came up a few times. The chain is built from TRBV2 and TRBJ2-7; the D gene is possibly TRBD2 (6 bases). The CDR3 has 13 amino acids. The germline gives CDR1 SNHLY, CDR2 FYNNEI. Trimming left V 7 bases short and J 2 bases short, with 12 bases between. The CDR3 is CASNGDWTYEQYF. The CDR3 DNA follows: TGTGCCAGCAATGGGGACTGGACCTACGAGCAGTACTTC.

This chain joins TRBV4-1 and TRBJ1-4, with TRBD1 matching over 8 bases. This CDR3 comprises 14 residues. V dropped 8 bases and J dropped 10; count of bases not matched to a gene: 12. CDR1 and CDR2 (germline): MGHRA, YSYEKL. The CDR3 region has the DNA TGCGCCAGCCGCACCGACAGGGGAGTTGGAAAACTGTTTTTT. This codes for CASRTDRGVGKLFF.

This clone was seen a handful of times. The chain is built from TRBV7-2 and TRBJ2-1; 10 bases line up with TRBD1. The CDR3 runs 17 residues. V was clipped by 5 bases and J by 1 base; unmatched bases: 8. CDR1 SGHTA and CDR2 FQGNSA come from the germline V gene. CDR3 sequence reads: CASSPDRDRGSYNEQFF. The CDR3 nucleotides are TGTGCCAGCAGCCCCGACCGGGACAGGGGTTCCTACAATGAGCAGTTCTTC.

This clone came up a few times. V gene TRBV6-1 combines with J gene TRBJ1-2; D ambiguous. V was trimmed by 1 base and J by 4 bases, leaving 13 bases between them. Germline V CDR1 and CDR2: MNHNS, SASEGT. This CDR3 is 15 amino acids long. The DNA of the CDR3 is TGTGCCAGCAGTGAAGACAGAGGCGGTCCCTATGGCTACACCTTC. This gives the protein CASSEDRGGPYGYTF.

The sample holds a few counts of this clone. This sequence joins TRBV6-1 and TRBJ2-1, with 8 bases identical to TRBD2. With V trimmed by 8 bases and J by 6 bases, 6 bases remained unmatched. Germline loops: CDR1 MNHNS, CDR2 SASEGT. The CDR3 spans 13 residues. The CDR3 sequence is CASCSGLGNEQFF. The CDR3 region has the DNA TGTGCCAGCTGTTCGGGACTAGGCAATGAGCAGTTCTTC.

This clone has more than one count but fewer than ten. V usage is TRBV30 and J usage is TRBJ1-3, with D perhaps matching TRBD1 (5 bases). The CDR3 covers 15 residues. Between the trimmed V and J ends, which lost 3 bases and 3 bases, there was a span of 15 bases. The V gene's germline CDR1 is GTSNPN and CDR2 SVGIG (reference sequence). The CDR3 DNA sequence: TGTGCCTGGAGAGCCCCCCGGACACTTGGAAACACCATATATTTT. Its translation: CAWRAPRTLGNTIYF.